This T cell receptor beta chain originates from a study of control samples from healthy donors and cancer patients. Using immunoSEQ multiplex PCR, the repertoire was profiled, and TCRdb retains in-frame clones only, with some absent. The sample holds about 120,000 clones, 93% seen once. V was pared by 1 base and J by 7 bases, with 7 bases of the junction left unmatched. The CDR3 contains 15 residues. Per germline, CDR1 LNHDA and CDR2 SQIVND (reference sequence). This receptor was taken from a man aged 25 to 40 in good health. Material: blood. The rearrangement uses TRBV19 and TRBJ2-7, with 10 nucleotides matching TRBD1. CDR3 amino acids: CASSIATGTGAEQYF. In nucleotides, the CDR3 is TGTGCCAGTAGTATAGCCACCGGGACAGGGGCGGAGCAGTACTTC.